The following is a TCR beta chain sequence with its context. What it recognizes is unknown. Around 9.2 x 10^4 TCR templates underwent assay in every sample. Data came from immunoSEQ multiplex PCR; TCRdb stores just in-frame clones and leaves some out. The sample lists approximately 75,000 clones, around 93% occurring once. V was shortened by 6 bases and J by 3 bases, with 8 bases between the two germline ends. Germline lookup yields CDR1 MGHRA and CDR2 YSYEKL. The length of the CDR3 is 13 residues. The data are from a study of siplizumab effects on memory and regulatory T cells. Overall study findings and caveats: Siplizumab significantly brought down the alloreactive sequences that trace back to unstimulated CD4+ memory cells. A mean of roughly 70% of mappable alloreactive CD4+ clones were Treg-derived with siplizumab, compared with about 30% in controls. Of the proliferating CD4+ or CD8+ clones, roughly 75-97% lacked a naive or memory phenotype that could be assigned.

The sequence came from a human donor in good health. The rearrangement joins TRBV4-1 to TRBJ2-2; no clear D gene. The sequencing input was CD8+ T cells sorted from blood. CDR3 residues: CASRSTYTGELFF. In nucleotides, the CDR3 is TGCGCCAGCAGGAGTACTTACACCGGGGAGCTGTTTTTT.